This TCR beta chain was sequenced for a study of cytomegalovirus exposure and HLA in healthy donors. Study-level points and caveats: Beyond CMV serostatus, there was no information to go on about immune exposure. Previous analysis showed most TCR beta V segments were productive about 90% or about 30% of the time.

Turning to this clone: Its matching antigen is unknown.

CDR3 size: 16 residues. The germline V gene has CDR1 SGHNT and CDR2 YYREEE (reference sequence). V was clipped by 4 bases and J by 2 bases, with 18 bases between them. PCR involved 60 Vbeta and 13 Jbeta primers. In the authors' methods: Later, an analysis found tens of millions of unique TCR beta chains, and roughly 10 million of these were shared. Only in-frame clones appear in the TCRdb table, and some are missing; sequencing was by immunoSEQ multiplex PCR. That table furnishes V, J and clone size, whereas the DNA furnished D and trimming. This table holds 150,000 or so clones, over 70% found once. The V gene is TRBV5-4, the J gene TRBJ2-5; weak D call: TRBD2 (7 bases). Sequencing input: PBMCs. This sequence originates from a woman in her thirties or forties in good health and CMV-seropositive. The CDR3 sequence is CASSKDGGAGQETQYF. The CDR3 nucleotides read TGTGCCAGCAGCAAGGATGGGGGGGCCGGACAAGAGACCCAGTACTTC.